A single sample gave rise to the 27 T cell receptor beta chains below, sequenced in a study of Ad26.COV2.S vaccination and SARS-CoV-2 variants. Regarding treatment: 19 received Ad26.COV2.S at low or high dose, single or two shots; 5 received placebo; per-sample allocation not given. Sampling was performed 63 days after the first vaccine or placebo injection. Method: immunoSEQ multiplex PCR; TCRdb's copy keeps in-frame clones and lacks some. The sample lists roughly 380,000 clones, roughly 85% seen once, with around 3% in the top ten. The sample was peripheral blood, taken in a trial of Ad26.COV2.S vaccine versus placebo. Receptors were obtained from a person between 18 and 65 years old who received the Ad26.COV2.S COVID-19 vaccine or a placebo.

This sequence joins TRBV2 and TRBJ1-6, with a possible D match to TRBD1 (5 bases). Germline V gene data show CDR1 as SNHLY and CDR2 as FYNNEI. With 4 bases removed from V and 4 bases from J, the gap between germline ends came to 11 bases. The CDR3 sequence is 15 residues long. CDR3 loop: CASSGSGMYNSPLHF. CDR3 nucleotides: TGTGCCAGCAGTGGGTCAGGGATGTATAATTCACCCCTCCACTTT.

The gene calls are TRBV25-1 and TRBJ2-1; 8 positions agree with TRBD1. V lost 9 bases, J lost 10 bases, and 8 bases stayed unmatched. This CDR3 is built from 12 residues. CDR1 and CDR2 (germline): MGHDK, SYGVNS. The CDR3 reads CARRTGTAEQFF. CDR3 bases: TGTGCCAGGAGGACAGGGACTGCGGAGCAGTTCTTC.

The genes are TRBV14 and TRBJ1-2; no clear D. Trimming shortened V by 4 bases and J by 9 bases, and 12 bases separated the two germline ends. This CDR3 contains 12 residues. Germline CDR1 and CDR2: SGHDN and FVKESK. CDR3 nucleotide sequence: TGTGCCAGCAGCCCCCCTCGGGGTAGCTACACCTTC. It encodes CASSPPRGSYTF.

This chain links TRBV19 with TRBJ1-1; D not resolved. V gave up 6 bases and J gave up 5 bases, with 25 bases separating them. The CDR3 loop spans 17 amino acids. CDR1 LNHDA and CDR2 SQIVND come from the germline V gene (reference sequence). CDR3 protein: CASRGGVLRDFRTEAFF. CDR3 sequence (DNA): TGTGCCAGTAGGGGAGGAGTTTTGAGGGATTTTCGGACTGAAGCTTTCTTT. The full variable domain, with the rest looked up from reference TRBV19 and TRBJ1-1, is DGGITQSPKYLFRKEGQNVTLSCEQNLNHDAMYWYRQDPGQGLRLIYYSQIVNDFQKGDIAEGYSVSREKKESFPLTVTSAQKNPTAFYLCASRGGVLRDFRTEAFFGQGTRLTVV.

The chain uses TRBV5-4 and TRBJ2-5; D assignment may be TRBD1 or TRBD2 (5 bases each). This CDR3 has 13 amino acids. The germline CDR1 and CDR2 sequences are SGHNT and YYREEE (reference sequence). V was cut by 4 bases and J by 4 bases, with 11 bases left in between. The CDR3 reads CASSRDLIETQYF. The CDR3 DNA is TGTGCCAGCAGCAGGGACCTCATAGAGACCCAGTACTTC.

The chain links TRBV5-1 to TRBJ2-7; 8 nucleotides match TRBD1. Germline values: CDR1 SGHRS, CDR2 YFSETQ. Trimming took 7 bases from V and 6 from J; bases not matched to a gene: 12. CDR3 length: 14 residues. The DNA for the CDR3 is TGCGCCAGCGAACCGACAGGGGCGCAGGGCGAGCAGTACTTC. Residues: CASEPTGAQGEQYF.

The V and J genes are TRBV19 and TRBJ2-7; TRBD2 matches at 13 bases. The CDR3 spans 16 residues. The junction had 6 bases not matched to a gene; V was cut back by 5 bases and J by 2 bases. Per the germline V gene, CDR1 is LNHDA and CDR2 is SQIVND (reference sequence). DNA for the CDR3: TGTGCCAGTAGTGTTGGGACTAGCGGGACCCCCTACGAGCAGTACTTC. It codes for CASSVGTSGTPYEQYF.

This clone was recorded a few times. The chain carries TRBV9 and TRBJ2-3; 8 positions agree with TRBD1. The CDR3 sequence is 16 residues long. The trim removed 3 bases at V and 0 bases at J, leaving 6 bases unmatched. Germline loops: CDR1 SGDLS, CDR2 YYNGEE. The CDR3 sequence: CASSGRTGSSTDTQYF. CDR3 in DNA: TGTGCCAGCAGCGGAAGGACAGGGTCAAGCACAGATACGCAGTATTTT.

CDR3 loop: CASSPTGSGDGYTF. CDR3 sequence (DNA): TGTGCCAGCTCACCGACAGGGTCGGGGGATGGCTACACCTTC. V gene TRBV18 combines with J gene TRBJ1-2; 7 bases fit TRBD1. Germline V gene sequence: CDR1 KGHSH, CDR2 LQKENI. The CDR3 totals 14 residues. After removal of 3 bases from V and 6 bases from J, the junction contained 7 bases not matched to a gene.

The CDR3 sequence is CASSLSGFSGANVLTF. The CDR3 coding sequence is TGTGCCAGCAGCTTGTCCGGATTCTCTGGGGCCAACGTCCTGACTTTC. The J gene is TRBJ2-6, the V gene TRBV5-6; D unclear. Per germline, CDR1 SGHDT and CDR2 YYEEEE. This CDR3 contains 16 residues. V lost 1 base and J lost 0, with 8 bases in between.

CDR3 sequence reads: CASSYQDASDEEGTEAFF. The CDR3 region has the DNA TGTGCCAGCAGTTATCAAGACGCTTCGGACGAGGAGGGGACTGAAGCTTTCTTT. The chain uses TRBV6-8 and TRBJ1-1; D is possibly TRBD1 (5 bases). V gave up 3 bases and J gave up 5 bases, with 25 bases separating them. The germline V gene has CDR1 MNHGY and CDR2 SAAAGT. This CDR3 contains 18 residues.

V and J are TRBV4-3 and TRBJ2-1, with 7 bases matching TRBD1. Germline V gene data show CDR1 as LGHNA and CDR2 as YSLEER. The J segment lost 5 bases and the V segment lost 1 base, leaving 8 bases of the junction unmatched. CDR3 length: 16 amino acids. CDR3 nucleotide sequence: TGCGCCAGCAGCCAAGGGACAGGTTTGCCTAACAATGAGCAGTTCTTC. This translates into CASSQGTGLPNNEQFF.

The chain recombines TRBV14 with TRBJ2-6; D possibly corresponds to TRBD2 (6 bases). Germline CDR1 SGHDN, CDR2 FVKESK. The V end was cut by 4 bases, the J end by 1 base, with 8 bases between. There are 15 residues in the CDR3. CDR3 amino acids: CASSRGVSGANVLTF. The CDR3 DNA sequence: TGTGCCAGCAGCCGGGGGGTTTCTGGGGCCAACGTCCTGACTTTC.

The chain combines TRBV7-8 with TRBJ1-1; 8 bases match TRBD1. The CDR3 has 15 amino acids. From germline, CDR1 is SGHVS and CDR2 FQNEAQ. Trimming at V came to 4 bases and at J to 5 bases, leaving 9 bases not matched to a gene. CDR3 sequence: CASSWPTGVGTEAFF. DNA for the CDR3: TGTGCCAGCAGCTGGCCGACAGGGGTGGGGACTGAAGCTTTCTTT.

The V gene is TRBV19, the J gene TRBJ1-2, with unresolved D. Trimming removed 6 bases from V and 4 bases from J, with 24 bases in between. Germline V lookup: CDR1 LNHDA, CDR2 SQIVND (reference sequence). The CDR3 is 17 amino acids. In DNA, the CDR3 is TGTGCCAGTAGCCCCCCTCCGCGGCAGGCAATAATCTATGGCTACACCTTC. Protein product: CASSPPPRQAIIYGYTF.

This clone appeared once. This chain links TRBV29-1 with TRBJ1-1, with 7 bases that match TRBD1. The CDR3 is made up of 14 amino acids. V shed 1 base and J 0 bases; nucleotides not matched to a gene: 2. Looked up from germline, CDR1 is SQVTM and CDR2 is ANQGSEA. The CDR3 spells CSVEGGQLNTEAFF. The CDR3 coding sequence is TGCAGCGTTGAAGGGGGACAGTTGAACACTGAAGCTTTCTTT.

Note on this clone: The junction departs from germline at one end; a sequencing error may be responsible. The chain recombines TRBV5-1 with TRBJ1-3; TRBD1 matches at 9 bases. Germline values: CDR1 SGHRS, CDR2 YFSETQ. The CDR3 extends over 13 amino acids. CDR3 in DNA: TGCGCCAGCAGCCCGGATAACAGGGGGCGCAGGGATTTT. It codes for CASSPDNRGRRDF.

The rearrangement joins TRBV5-1 to TRBJ2-5; the match to TRBD2 covers 10 bases. From germline, CDR1 is SGHRS and CDR2 YFSETQ. With V trimmed by 0 bases and J by 3 bases, 5 bases remained unmatched. CDR3 length equals 16 residues. This chain's CDR3 is CASSLGSGGAEETQYF. CDR3 coding DNA: TGCGCCAGCAGCTTGGGAAGCGGGGGGGCGGAAGAGACCCAGTACTTC.

V and J are TRBV11-3 and TRBJ2-5; D may be TRBD1 or TRBD2 (5 bases each). CDR3 length equals 15 residues. Germline CDR1 SGHNT, CDR2 YENEEA. Trimming removed 4 bases from V and 2 bases from J, with 14 bases in between. CDR3 sequence (DNA): TGTGCCAGCAGCTCGGTCCGGGACCCACAAGAGACCCAGTACTTC. Amino acids: CASSSVRDPQETQYF.

This clone was seen once. V and J are TRBV18 and TRBJ2-7; D is uncertain. Deletions cut 6 bases from V and 6 bases from J, with 18 bases between. This CDR3 is 14 amino acids long. From germline, CDR1 is KGHSH and CDR2 LQKENI. In nucleotides, the CDR3 is TGTGCCAGCTCTCCTAGAGGAAAAGACGGCGAGCAGTACTTC. Its protein is CASSPRGKDGEQYF. Looking up the rest from reference TRBV18 and TRBJ2-7 gives the full variable domain: NAGVMQNPRHLVRRRGQEARLRCSPMKGHSHVYWYRQLPEEGLKFMVYLQKENIIDESGMPKERFSAEFPKEGPSILRIQQVVRGDSAAYFCASSPRGKDGEQYFGPGTRLTVT.

The V gene is TRBV7-9, the J gene TRBJ1-1; no clear D. The CDR3 is 18 amino acids. The germline V gene encodes CDR1 SEHNR and CDR2 FQNEAQ (reference sequence). V lost 4 bases and J lost 0, with 21 bases in between. The CDR3 DNA is TGTGCCAGCAGCTCACTTAGCGGGGAGCGCCCCATGAACACTGAAGCTTTCTTT. Translation: CASSSLSGERPMNTEAFF.

V and J are TRBV7-6 and TRBJ2-1, with TRBD2 identical over 8 bases. Germline V CDR1 and CDR2: SGHVS, FNYEAQ. The CDR3 loop spans 17 amino acids. The V and J ends lost 0 bases and 6 bases, in that order; junction bases with no gene match: 10. CDR3 in amino acids: CASSLAFGGGPTNEQFF. The CDR3 DNA reads TGTGCCAGCAGCTTAGCGTTTGGCGGGGGGCCCACCAATGAGCAGTTCTTC.

The V gene is TRBV24-1, the J gene TRBJ2-1, with D uncertain. V was clipped by 1 base and J by 6 bases, with 3 bases between them. The germline gives CDR1 KGHDR, CDR2 SFDVKD. The CDR3 extends over 12 amino acids. CDR3 sequence: CATSDFANEQFF. The DNA for the CDR3 is TGTGCCACCAGTGATTTTGCCAATGAGCAGTTCTTC.

The rearrangement links TRBV7-2 to TRBJ2-7; no clear D gene. Trimming took 5 bases from V and 2 from J, leaving 16 bases between them. The germline V gene encodes CDR1 SGHTA and CDR2 FQGNSA. This CDR3 spans 15 amino acids. The CDR3 nucleotides are TGTGCCAGCAGCACGGATTCGGGCGGTACCTACGAGCAGTACTTC. It codes for CASSTDSGGTYEQYF.

This clone was found once. V and J are TRBV9 and TRBJ1-4; TRBD1 matches at 7 bases. The V gene's germline CDR1 is SGDLS and CDR2 YYNGEE. Trimming removed 3 bases from V and 4 bases from J; junction bases left unmatched: 6. The CDR3 totals 15 residues. The CDR3 DNA sequence: TGTGCCAGCAGCGGGGCAGGGGGAGGTAATGAAAAACTGTTTTTT. Translation gives CASSGAGGGNEKLFF. The entire variable domain, with the rest obtained from reference TRBV9 and TRBJ1-4, is as follows: DSGVTQTPKHLITATGQRVTLRCSPRSGDLSVYWYQQSLDQGLQFLIQYYNGEERAKGNILERFSAQQFPDLHSELNLSSLELGDSALYFCASSGAGGGNEKLFFGSGTQLSVL.

V and J are TRBV6-2 or TRBV6-3 and TRBJ2-7, with D possibly called TRBD1 or TRBD2 (5 bases each). Trimming took 4 bases from V and 5 from J, leaving 18 bases between them. The CDR3 consists of 15 residues. In germline, CDR1 is MNHEY, CDR2 SVGEGT. CDR3 DNA: TGTGCCAGCAGTTCCCCCCTGGGGACGGTCCACGAGCAGTACTTC. It codes for CASSSPLGTVHEQYF.

The chain employs TRBV15 and TRBJ2-1, with D possibly TRBD1 on 5 matching bases. Trimming removed 0 bases from V and 6 bases from J, with 12 bases in between. CDR1 and CDR2 (germline): LNHNV, YYDKDF (reference sequence). There are 15 residues in the CDR3. CDR3 nucleotide sequence: TGTGCCACCAGCAGAGATGGGGCCCCCGCCAATGAGCAGTTCTTC. Translated, it gives CATSRDGAPANEQFF.